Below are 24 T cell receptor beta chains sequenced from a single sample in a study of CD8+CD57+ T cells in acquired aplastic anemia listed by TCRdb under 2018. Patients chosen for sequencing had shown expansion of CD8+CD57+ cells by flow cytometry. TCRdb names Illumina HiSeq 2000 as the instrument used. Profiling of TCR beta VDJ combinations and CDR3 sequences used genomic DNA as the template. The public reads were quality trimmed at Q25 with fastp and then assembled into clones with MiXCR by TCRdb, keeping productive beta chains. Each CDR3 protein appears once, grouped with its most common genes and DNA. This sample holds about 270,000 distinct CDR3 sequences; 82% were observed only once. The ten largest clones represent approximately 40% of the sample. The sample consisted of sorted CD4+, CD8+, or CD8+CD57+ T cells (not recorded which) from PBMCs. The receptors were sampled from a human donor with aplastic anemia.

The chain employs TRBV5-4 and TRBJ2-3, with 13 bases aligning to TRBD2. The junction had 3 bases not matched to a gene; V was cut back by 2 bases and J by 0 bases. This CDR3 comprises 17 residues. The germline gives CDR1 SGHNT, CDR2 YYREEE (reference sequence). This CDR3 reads CASSFTSGRDSTDTQYF. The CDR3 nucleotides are TGTGCCAGCAGCTTTACTAGCGGGAGGGATAGCACAGATACGCAGTATTTT.

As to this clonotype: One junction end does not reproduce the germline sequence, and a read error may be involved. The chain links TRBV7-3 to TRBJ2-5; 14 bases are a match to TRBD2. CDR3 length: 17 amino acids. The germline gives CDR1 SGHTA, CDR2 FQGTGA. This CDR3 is CASSHPLTSGRAVTQYF. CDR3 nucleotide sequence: TGCGCCAGCAGCCACCCTCTGACTAGCGGGAGGGCAGTAACCCAGTACTTC.

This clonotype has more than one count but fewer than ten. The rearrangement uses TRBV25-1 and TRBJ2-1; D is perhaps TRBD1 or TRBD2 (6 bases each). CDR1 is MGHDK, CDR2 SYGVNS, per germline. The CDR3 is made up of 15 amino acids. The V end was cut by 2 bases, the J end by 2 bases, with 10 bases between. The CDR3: CASSEGGRAYNEQFF. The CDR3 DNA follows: TGTGCCAGCAGTGAAGGGGGGCGCGCCTACAATGAGCAGTTCTTC.

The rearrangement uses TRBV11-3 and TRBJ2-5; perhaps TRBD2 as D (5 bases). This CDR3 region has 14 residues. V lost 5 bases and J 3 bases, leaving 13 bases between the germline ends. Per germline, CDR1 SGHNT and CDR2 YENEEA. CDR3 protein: CASSRTRTEETQYF. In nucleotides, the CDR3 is TGTGCCAGCAGCCGCACTAGAACAGAAGAGACCCAGTACTTC.

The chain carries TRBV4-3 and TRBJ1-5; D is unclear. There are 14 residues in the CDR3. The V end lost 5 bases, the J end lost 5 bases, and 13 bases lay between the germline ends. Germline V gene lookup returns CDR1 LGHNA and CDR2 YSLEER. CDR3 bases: TGCGCCAGCAGCTCTGGAGACGCTTATCAGCCCCAGCATTTT. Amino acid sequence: CASSSGDAYQPQHF.

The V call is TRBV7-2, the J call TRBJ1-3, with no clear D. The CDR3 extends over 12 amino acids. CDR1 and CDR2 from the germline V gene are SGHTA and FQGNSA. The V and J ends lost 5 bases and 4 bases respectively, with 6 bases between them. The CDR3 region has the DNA TGTGCCAGCAGCCCTTTCGGAAACACCATATATTTT. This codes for CASSPFGNTIYF.

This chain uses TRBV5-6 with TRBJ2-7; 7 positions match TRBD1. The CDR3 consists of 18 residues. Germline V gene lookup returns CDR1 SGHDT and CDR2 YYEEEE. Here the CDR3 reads CASSFHRDGTALSYAQYV. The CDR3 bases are TGTGCCAGCAGCTTTCATCGGGACGGGACAGCCCTTTCCTACGCGCAGTACGTC.

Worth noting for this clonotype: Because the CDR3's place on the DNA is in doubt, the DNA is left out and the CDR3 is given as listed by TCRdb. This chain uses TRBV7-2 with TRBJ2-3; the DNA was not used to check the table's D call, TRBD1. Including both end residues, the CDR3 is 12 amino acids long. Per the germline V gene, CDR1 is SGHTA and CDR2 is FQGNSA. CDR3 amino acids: CASSVGTGTEAF.

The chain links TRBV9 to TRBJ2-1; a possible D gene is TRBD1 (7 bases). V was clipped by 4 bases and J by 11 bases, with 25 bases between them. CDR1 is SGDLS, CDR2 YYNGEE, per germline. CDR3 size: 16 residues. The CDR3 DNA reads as TGTGCCAGCAGCCAGGGGGGCGCAAACGGTCAGGACCAGCAGTTCTTC. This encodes CASSQGGANGQDQQFF. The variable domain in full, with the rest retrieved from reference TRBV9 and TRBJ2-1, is DSGVTQTPKHLITATGQRVTLRCSPRSGDLSVYWYQQSLDQGLQFLIQYYNGEERAKGNILERFSAQQFPDLHSELNLSSLELGDSALYFCASSQGGANGQDQQFFGPGTRLTVL.

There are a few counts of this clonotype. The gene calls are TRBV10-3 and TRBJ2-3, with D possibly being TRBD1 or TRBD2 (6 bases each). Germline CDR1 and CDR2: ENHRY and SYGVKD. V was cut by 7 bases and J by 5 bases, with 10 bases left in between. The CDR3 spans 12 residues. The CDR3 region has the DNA TGTGCCATCAATGGAGGGGGAGATACGCAGTATTTT. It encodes CAINGGGDTQYF.

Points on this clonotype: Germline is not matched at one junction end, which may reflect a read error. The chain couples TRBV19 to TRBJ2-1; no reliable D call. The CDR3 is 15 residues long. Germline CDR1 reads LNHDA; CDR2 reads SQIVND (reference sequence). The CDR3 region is CASSVYQNSYHEQYF. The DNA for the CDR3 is TGTGCCAGCAGCGTATACCAGAACTCCTACCATGAGCAGTATTTC.

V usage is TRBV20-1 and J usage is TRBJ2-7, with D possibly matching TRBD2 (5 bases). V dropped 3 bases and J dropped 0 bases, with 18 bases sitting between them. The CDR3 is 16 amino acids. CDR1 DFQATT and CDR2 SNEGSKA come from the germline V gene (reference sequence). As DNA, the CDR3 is TGCAGTGCTAGCGGACTGCCGGCTTCAAGCTCCTACGAGCAGTACTTC. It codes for CSASGLPASSSYEQYF.

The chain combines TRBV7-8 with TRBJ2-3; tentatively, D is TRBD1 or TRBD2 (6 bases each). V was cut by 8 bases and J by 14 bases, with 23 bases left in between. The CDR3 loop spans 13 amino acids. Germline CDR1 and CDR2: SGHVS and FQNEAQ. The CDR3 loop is CASGVGGGDTTYF. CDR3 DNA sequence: TGTGCCAGCGGGGTAGGGGGAGGAGATACGACGTATTTT. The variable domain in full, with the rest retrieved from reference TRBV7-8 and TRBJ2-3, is GAGVSQSPRYKVAKRGQDVALRCDPISGHVSLFWYQQALGQGPEFLTYFQNEAQLDKSGLPSDRFFAERPEGSVSTLKIQRTQQEDSAVYLCASGVGGGDTTYFGPGTRLTVL.

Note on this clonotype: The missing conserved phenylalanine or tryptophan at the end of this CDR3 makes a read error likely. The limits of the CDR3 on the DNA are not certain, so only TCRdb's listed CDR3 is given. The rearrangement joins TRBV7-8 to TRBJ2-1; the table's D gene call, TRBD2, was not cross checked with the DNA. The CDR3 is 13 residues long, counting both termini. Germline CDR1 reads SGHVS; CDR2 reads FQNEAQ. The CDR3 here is CASSLAGVHDTQY.

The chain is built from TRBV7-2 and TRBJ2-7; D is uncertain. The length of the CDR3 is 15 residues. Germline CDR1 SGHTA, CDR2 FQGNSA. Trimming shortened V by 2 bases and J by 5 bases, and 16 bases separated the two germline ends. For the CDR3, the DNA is TGTGCCAGCAGCTTAAGTGGGGATGAACAGAACGAGCAGTACTTC. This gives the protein CASSLSGDEQNEQYF.

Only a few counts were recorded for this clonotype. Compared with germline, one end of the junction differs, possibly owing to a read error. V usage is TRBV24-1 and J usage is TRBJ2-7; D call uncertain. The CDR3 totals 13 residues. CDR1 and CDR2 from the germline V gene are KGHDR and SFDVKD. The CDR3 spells CASSLVPFYEQYF. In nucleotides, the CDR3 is TGTGCCAGCAGTTTAGTCCCCTTCTACGAGCAGTACTTC.

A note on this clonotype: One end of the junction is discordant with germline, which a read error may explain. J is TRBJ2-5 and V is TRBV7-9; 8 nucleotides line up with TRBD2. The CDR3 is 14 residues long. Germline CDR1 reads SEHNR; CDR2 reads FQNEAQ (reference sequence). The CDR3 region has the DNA TGTGCCAGCAGCTTTGGAAGAGGCGGGGGGAGCGATGAGTTC. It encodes CASSFGRGGGSDEF. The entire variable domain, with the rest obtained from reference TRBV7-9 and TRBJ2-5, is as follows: DTGVSQNPRHKITKRGQNVTFRCDPISEHNRLYWYRQTLGQGPEFLTYFQNEAQLEKSRLLSDRFSAERPKGSFSTLEIQRTEQGDSAMYLCASSFGRGGGSDEFGPGTRLLVL.

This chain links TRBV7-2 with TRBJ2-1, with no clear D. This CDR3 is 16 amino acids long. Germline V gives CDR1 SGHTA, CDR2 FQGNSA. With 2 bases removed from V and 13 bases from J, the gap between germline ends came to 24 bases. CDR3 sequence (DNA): TGTGCCAGCAGCTTAAACGGGTACGAGACCAGGTATGTCCAGTTCTTC. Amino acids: CASSLNGYETRYVQFF.

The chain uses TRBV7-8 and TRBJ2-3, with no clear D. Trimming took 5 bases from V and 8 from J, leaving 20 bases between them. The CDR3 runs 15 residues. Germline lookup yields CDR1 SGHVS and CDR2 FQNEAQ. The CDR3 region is CASSAAASAETTQYF. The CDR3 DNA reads TGTGCCAGCAGCGCCGCGGCAAGCGCAGAAACTACGCAGTATTTT.

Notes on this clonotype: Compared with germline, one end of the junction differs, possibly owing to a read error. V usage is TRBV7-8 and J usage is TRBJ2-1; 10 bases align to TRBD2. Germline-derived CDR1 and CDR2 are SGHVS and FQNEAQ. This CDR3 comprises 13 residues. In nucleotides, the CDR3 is TGTGCCAGCAGCGTAGCGGGAGGCCATGATAAGTTCTTC. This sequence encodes CASSVAGGHDKFF.

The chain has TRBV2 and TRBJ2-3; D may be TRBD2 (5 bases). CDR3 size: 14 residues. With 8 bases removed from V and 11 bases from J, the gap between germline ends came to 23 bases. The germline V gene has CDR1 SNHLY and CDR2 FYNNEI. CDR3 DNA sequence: TGTGCCAGCGGCTACGCGGGCAGTGATACGCAGCAGTATTTT. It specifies CASGYAGSDTQQYF.

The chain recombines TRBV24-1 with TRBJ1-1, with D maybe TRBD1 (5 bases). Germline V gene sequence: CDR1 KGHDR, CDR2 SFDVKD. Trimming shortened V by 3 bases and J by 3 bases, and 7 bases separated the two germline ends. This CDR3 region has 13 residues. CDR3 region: CATSDPGHTEAFF. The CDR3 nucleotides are TGTGCCACCAGTGATCCGGGACACACTGAAGCTTTCTTT.

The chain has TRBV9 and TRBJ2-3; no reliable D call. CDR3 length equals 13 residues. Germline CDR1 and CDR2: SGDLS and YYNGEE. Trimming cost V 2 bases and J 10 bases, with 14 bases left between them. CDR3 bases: TGTGCCAGCAGCGTCGGTTCCGAAGCTCCGCAGTATTTT. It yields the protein CASSVGSEAPQYF. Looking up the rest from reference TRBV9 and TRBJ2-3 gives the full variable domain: DSGVTQTPKHLITATGQRVTLRCSPRSGDLSVYWYQQSLDQGLQFLIQYYNGEERAKGNILERFSAQQFPDLHSELNLSSLELGDSALYFCASSVGSEAPQYFGPGTRLTVL.

The CDR3 DNA is TGTGCCAGCAGCGTAGGGGGCAGTTCAGATACGCAGTTCTTC. Its protein is CASSVGGSSDTQFF. The chain combines TRBV9 with TRBJ2-1; possibly TRBD1 for D (5 bases). V was pared by 0 bases and J by 12 bases, with 16 bases between. The CDR3 is made up of 14 amino acids. CDR1 and CDR2 from the germline V gene are SGDLS and YYNGEE.